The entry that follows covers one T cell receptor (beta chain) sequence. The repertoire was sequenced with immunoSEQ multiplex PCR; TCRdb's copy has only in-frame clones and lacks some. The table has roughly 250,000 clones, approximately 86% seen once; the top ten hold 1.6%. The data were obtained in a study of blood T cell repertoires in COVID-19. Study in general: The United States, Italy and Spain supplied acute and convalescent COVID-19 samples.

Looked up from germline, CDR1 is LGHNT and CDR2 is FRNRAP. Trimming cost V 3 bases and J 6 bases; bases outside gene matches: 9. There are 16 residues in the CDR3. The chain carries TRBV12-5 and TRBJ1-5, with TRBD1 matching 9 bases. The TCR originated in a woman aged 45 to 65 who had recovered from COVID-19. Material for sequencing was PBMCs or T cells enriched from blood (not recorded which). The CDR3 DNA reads TGTGCTAGTGGTTTCCATCGGGGACAGGGAAGTCAGCCCCAGCATTTT. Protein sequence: CASGFHRGQGSQPQHF. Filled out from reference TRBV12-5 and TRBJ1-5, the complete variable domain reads DARVTQTPRHKVTEMGQEVTMRCQPILGHNTVFWYRQTMMQGLELLAYFRNRAPLDDSGMPKDRFSAEMPDATLATLKIQPSEPRDSAVYFCASGFHRGQGSQPQHFGDGTRLSIL.